The clone carrying this T cell receptor beta chain was found a few times. The PCR was carried out with 60 Vbeta primers and 13 Jbeta primers. Measured with immunoSEQ multiplex PCR; TCRdb has only the in-frame clones, and not every one. Of more than 95,000 clones in the sample, under 20% were seen once. The sample belongs to a study of cytomegalovirus exposure and HLA in healthy donors. This CDR3 region has 19 residues. Germline CDR1 reads SGHDT; CDR2 reads YYEEEE. Trimming stripped 3 bases from V and 0 bases from J, with 22 bases between. The rearrangement uses TRBV5-6 and TRBJ2-4, with a weak D call TRBD1 (5 bases). The sample taken for sequencing was PBMCs. The TCR originated in a female donor in good health and CMV-seropositive. The CDR3 reads CASSSDSYARLLAKNIQYF. CDR3 sequence (DNA): TGTGCCAGCAGCTCCGACAGTTATGCCCGATTACTAGCCAAAAACATTCAGTACTTC.